The clone carrying this TCR beta chain was observed a single time. This CDR3 contains 14 residues. V dropped 4 bases and J dropped 3 bases, with 13 bases sitting between them. Germline CDR1 and CDR2: SGHTA and FQGNSA. This record belongs to a study of blood T cell repertoires in COVID-19. The table came from immunoSEQ multiplex PCR; TCRdb's copy has only in-frame clones and leaves some out. Among about 230,000 clones listed, 70% to 90% were seen once. The clonotype originates from a man younger than 35 who had recovered from COVID-19. The gene calls are TRBV7-2 and TRBJ2-7; D is perhaps TRBD2 (5 bases). Sequencing input: PBMCs or T cells enriched from blood (not recorded which). The CDR3 reads CASSYFGEFYEQYF. CDR3 bases: TGTGCCAGCAGCTATTTTGGGGAGTTCTACGAGCAGTACTTC.